These T cell receptor beta chains were read from a single sample in a study of blood T cell repertoires in COVID-19. Produced via immunoSEQ multiplex PCR; TCRdb's table is partial and in-frame only. Of about 130,000 clones listed, about 86% were seen once; the top ten hold around 16%. The sample taken for sequencing was peripheral blood. Receptors were obtained from a woman aged 50 to 65 who had recovered from COVID-19. Both conserved end residues are part of each CDR3. The D gene is left open where the match is weak. Some rows mark clone size as missing; the rest say once, few, many or name a class of expanded clone.

D gene,V gene,clone size,CDR3 length,J gene,CDR3 protein,CDR3 DNA
NA,TRBV10-2,NA,14,TRBJ2-7,CASSDQGSLYEQYF,TGCGCCAGCAGTGACCAGGGGAGTCTCTACGAGCAGTACTTC
TRBD2,TRBV24-1,NA,16,TRBJ2-1,CATSRTTGTRNNEQFF,TGTGCCACCAGTAGAACCACCGGGACTAGAAACAATGAGCAGTTCTTC
NA,TRBV6-5,NA,12,TRBJ1-4,CASSPGGGKLFF,TGTGCCAGCAGCCCCGGGGGGGGAAAACTGTTTTTT
NA,TRBV30,NA,12,TRBJ2-5,CAWSTRGETQYF,TGTGCCTGGAGCACAAGGGGGGAGACCCAGTACTTC
TRBD2,TRBV10-3,NA,13,TRBJ2-1,CACGTSGDNEQFF,TGTGCCTGCGGGACTAGCGGGGACAATGAGCAGTTCTTC
TRBD2,TRBV4-2,NA,20,TRBJ2-7,CASSQDAYTSGSPGSYEQYF,TGTGCCAGCAGCCAAGATGCGTATACTAGCGGGAGCCCCGGATCCTACGAGCAGTACTTC
TRBD1,TRBV5-1,few,15,TRBJ2-5,CASSIRTGGAETQYF,TGCGCCAGCAGCATTCGAACAGGGGGCGCTGAGACCCAGTACTTC
NA,TRBV5-1,few,15,TRBJ1-1,CASSPWQGTNTEAFF,TGCGCCAGCAGCCCTTGGCAGGGCACGAACACTGAAGCTTTCTTT
NA,TRBV6-5,NA,15,TRBJ1-5,CASRLDSHSNQPQHF,TGTGCCAGCAGGCTGGACAGCCATAGCAATCAGCCCCAGCATTTT
TRBD1,TRBV6-5,NA,16,TRBJ2-3,CASSSPSDRGLVTQYF,TGTGCCAGCAGTTCCCCTTCCGACAGGGGGCTGGTTACGCAGTATTTT
NA,TRBV6-5,NA,16,TRBJ2-1,CASSYSAGSTYNEQFF,TGTGCCAGCAGTTACTCGGCGGGATCAACCTACAATGAGCAGTTCTTC